Sequencing of this TCR beta chain was carried out in a study of shared T cell receptors in the human thymus. Data came from immunoSEQ multiplex PCR; TCRdb stores just in-frame clones and leaves some out. The sample lists 500,000 to 750,000 clones; 88% were seen once. This sample also appeared in a second study, on human thymus T cells. According to that study: It looked as if thymic and blood repertoires used V and J genes in a biased way.

The material sequenced was thymocytes. This clonotype was sampled from a boy under two years old with a congenital heart defect.

This CDR3 reads CASSSTGVGNIQYF. The CDR3 nucleotides are TGTGCCAGCAGTTCAACAGGGGTAGGAAACATTCAGTACTTC. The chain links TRBV6-5 to TRBJ2-4, with 7 bases identical to TRBD1. Germline assignment: CDR1 MNHEY and CDR2 SVGAGI. Trimming took 4 bases from V and 6 from J; bases not matched to a gene: 6. The CDR3 contains 14 residues.